The rows below give T cell receptor beta chains drawn from one sample of a study of T-cell reconstitution after alpha-beta-depleted transplantation in children. One entry per CDR3 protein, called by TCRdb with MiXCR from the PCR reads. The sample carries around 700,000 distinct CDR3 sequences, about an eighth recorded once. Specimen: PBMCs, collected before TCRalphabeta/CD19-depleted stem cell transplant. These receptors came from a girl aged 2 to 10 with congenital amegakaryocytic thrombocytopenia, due to receive a stem cell transplant. Both conserved end residues are part of each CDR3. The order of the fields is CDR3 protein, J gene, V gene, clone size. Expanded clones are given a class, and other clones once, few, many or no size at all.

CDR3aa: CASIRRGYQETQYF; j_gene: TRBJ2-5; v_gene: TRBV2; abundance: NA
CDR3aa: CSAGVPRGGRFEAFF; j_gene: TRBJ1-1; v_gene: TRBV29-1; abundance: many
CDR3aa: CASSLQGEGQPQHF; j_gene: TRBJ1-5; v_gene: TRBV6-1; abundance: many
CDR3aa: CAISGTSVTVVYEQYF; j_gene: TRBJ2-7; v_gene: TRBV10-3; abundance: many
CDR3aa: CSANKGGLEQFF; j_gene: TRBJ2-1; v_gene: TRBV20-1; abundance: many
CDR3aa: CASSESGTSTDTQYF; j_gene: TRBJ2-3; v_gene: TRBV28; abundance: many
CDR3aa: CASSSYFRDSSGNTIYF; j_gene: TRBJ1-3; v_gene: TRBV7-9; abundance: many
CDR3aa: CSVRPQGAEAFF; j_gene: TRBJ1-1; v_gene: TRBV29-1; abundance: few
CDR3aa: CSAREINRGGTYNEQFF; j_gene: TRBJ2-1; v_gene: TRBV20-1; abundance: few
CDR3aa: CSARVQGRWNTEAFF; j_gene: TRBJ1-1; v_gene: TRBV20-1; abundance: many
CDR3aa: CSARVLRRSSVLDTEAFF; j_gene: TRBJ1-1; v_gene: TRBV20-1; abundance: few
CDR3aa: CASSASSGLRDTQYF; j_gene: TRBJ2-3; v_gene: TRBV7-2; abundance: NA
CDR3aa: CASSLARLVVTGELFF; j_gene: TRBJ2-2; v_gene: TRBV7-8; abundance: NA
CDR3aa: CSVVGLSKRDTEAFF; j_gene: TRBJ1-1; v_gene: TRBV29-1; abundance: many
CDR3aa: CSARATGANVLTF; j_gene: TRBJ2-6; v_gene: TRBV20-1; abundance: many
CDR3aa: CASSLENRSWSYNEQFF; j_gene: TRBJ2-1; v_gene: TRBV7-6; abundance: NA
CDR3aa: CASSRSAWEKLFF; j_gene: TRBJ1-4; v_gene: TRBV7-2; abundance: many
CDR3aa: CASSLEGARETQYF; j_gene: TRBJ2-5; v_gene: TRBV5-1; abundance: NA
CDR3aa: CASSSGLAGYEQYF; j_gene: TRBJ2-7; v_gene: TRBV5-1; abundance: many
CDR3aa: CASSQEVSGRANEQFF; j_gene: TRBJ2-1; v_gene: TRBV4-2; abundance: many
CDR3aa: CASSWNQGVGETQYF; j_gene: TRBJ2-5; v_gene: TRBV12-3/TRBV12-4; abundance: few
CDR3aa: CASSQSGSTDTQYF; j_gene: TRBJ2-3; v_gene: TRBV4-1; abundance: many
CDR3aa: CAISESTSVSGSTYEQYF; j_gene: TRBJ2-7; v_gene: TRBV10-3; abundance: NA
CDR3aa: CSPLILAGKYNEQFF; j_gene: TRBJ2-1; v_gene: TRBV20-1; abundance: many
CDR3aa: CASSLDHSTGELFF; j_gene: TRBJ2-2; v_gene: TRBV11-2; abundance: NA
CDR3aa: CASSLSGSRETQYF; j_gene: TRBJ2-5; v_gene: TRBV5-8; abundance: many
CDR3aa: CSARGAVREQFF; j_gene: TRBJ2-1; v_gene: TRBV20-1; abundance: many
CDR3aa: CASSLFSSFGNIQYF; j_gene: TRBJ2-4; v_gene: TRBV11-1; abundance: many
CDR3aa: CASSKDLSSLAKNIQYF; j_gene: TRBJ2-4; v_gene: TRBV5-1; abundance: few
CDR3aa: CAISDPPGLTTDTQYF; j_gene: TRBJ2-3; v_gene: TRBV10-3; abundance: NA
CDR3aa: CSVEVGGPSPYNEQFF; j_gene: TRBJ2-1; v_gene: TRBV29-1; abundance: many
CDR3aa: CASSLWLAGGRDTQYF; j_gene: TRBJ2-3; v_gene: TRBV12-3/TRBV12-4; abundance: NA
CDR3aa: CASSLVVSGTYDEQFF; j_gene: TRBJ2-1; v_gene: TRBV5-1; abundance: NA
CDR3aa: CASRPRFSGNTIYF; j_gene: TRBJ1-3; v_gene: TRBV6-1; abundance: many
CDR3aa: CASSQALGFYEQYF; j_gene: TRBJ2-7; v_gene: TRBV14; abundance: many
CDR3aa: CAISRRAVKETQYF; j_gene: TRBJ2-5; v_gene: TRBV10-3; abundance: few
CDR3aa: CASSPTSTGAQYF; j_gene: TRBJ2-3; v_gene: TRBV11-3; abundance: many
CDR3aa: CASSLAALGVDTQYF; j_gene: TRBJ2-3; v_gene: TRBV12-3/TRBV12-4; abundance: many
CDR3aa: CASSQVGGRNTGELFF; j_gene: TRBJ2-2; v_gene: TRBV14; abundance: NA
CDR3aa: CSARDAGGAKNIQYF; j_gene: TRBJ2-4; v_gene: TRBV20-1; abundance: NA
CDR3aa: CSARDRGDQPQHF; j_gene: TRBJ1-5; v_gene: TRBV20-1; abundance: many
CDR3aa: CASSWRLVGSGETQYF; j_gene: TRBJ2-5; v_gene: TRBV5-1; abundance: NA
CDR3aa: CASSSRPGDSNQPQHF; j_gene: TRBJ1-5; v_gene: TRBV6-5; abundance: many
CDR3aa: CSAIHTGYTEAFF; j_gene: TRBJ1-1; v_gene: TRBV20-1; abundance: few
CDR3aa: CSARPGQGLYNEQFF; j_gene: TRBJ2-1; v_gene: TRBV20-1; abundance: many